This is a list of T cell receptor beta chains from one sample in a study of T cell responses to AZD1222 COVID-19 vaccine. Data came from immunoSEQ multiplex PCR; TCRdb stores just in-frame clones and leaves some out. Among more than 90,000 clones listed, around 84% were seen once. The sample in question was peripheral blood, obtained on day 0 of AZD1222 vaccination. These receptor sequences come from an adult in good health. Each CDR3 is given with its conserved first and last residue. The D gene is left open where the match is weak. Expanded clones are given a class, and other clones once, few, many or no size at all.

>TRBD2|TRBJ2-2|-|TRBV19
TGTGCCAGTAGTAACCTAGCGGGAGGTGTCGGGGAGCTGTTTTTT
CASSNLAGGVGELFF
>TRBD2|TRBJ2-7|-|TRBV30
TGTGCCTGGGGGACTAGCGGGATGGGCGAGCAGTACTTC
CAWGTSGMGEQYF
>-|TRBJ2-7|-|TRBV5-4
TGTGCCAGCAGCTCTTCGTTGGGGGGCGGGTACGAGCAGTACTTC
CASSSSLGGGYEQYF
>-|TRBJ1-4|-|TRBV5-1
TGCGCCAGCAGCTTGCAGGGAGGGGGTAATGAAAAACTGTTTTTT
CASSLQGGGNEKLFF
>-|TRBJ1-1|-|TRBV5-4
TGTGCCAGCAGCCTCTCTGGCGGCACTGAAGCTTTCTTT
CASSLSGGTEAFF
>TRBD1|TRBJ2-7|-|TRBV28
TGTGCCAGCAGTTTGGGGACAGGCGCCTACGAGCAGTACTTC
CASSLGTGAYEQYF
>TRBD1|TRBJ1-4|once|TRBV18
TGTGCCAGCTCACGGGACAGTAATGAAAAACTGTTTTTT
CASSRDSNEKLFF
>TRBD1|TRBJ2-7|-|TRBV5-1
TGCGCCAGCAGCTTATCCGGGACAGCTTCCTACGAGCAGTACTTC
CASSLSGTASYEQYF
>TRBD1|TRBJ2-7|-|TRBV6-5
TGTGCCAGCAGTTACAGTGGGACAGGGGGGGCCTACGAGCAGTACTTC
CASSYSGTGGAYEQYF
>TRBD1|TRBJ1-4|few|TRBV7-2
TGTGCCAGCAGCCCCAACTTTCAGGGGGCAGGCGAAAAACTGTTTTTT
CASSPNFQGAGEKLFF
>-|TRBJ1-2|once|TRBV14
TGTGCCAGCAGCCACTCCGGGACGGGGTATGGCTACACCTTC
CASSHSGTGYGYTF
>TRBD1|TRBJ1-3|-|TRBV4-1
TGCGCCAGCAGCCAGACCCCGACAGGGTCCGGAAACACCATATATTTT
CASSQTPTGSGNTIYF
>TRBD1|TRBJ2-3|-|TRBV11-3
TGTGCCAGCAGTCCCCGGACAGGGGCAGGTACGCAGTATTTT
CASSPRTGAGTQYF
>-|TRBJ2-2|-|TRBV10-3
TGTGCCATCAGTGAGTCCCCCCGGGACGGATTTCGAAGTACCGGGGAGCTGTTTTTT
CAISESPRDGFRSTGELFF
>-|TRBJ2-3|-|TRBV7-2
TGTGCCAGCAGCTTTGGGGGGTTCACAGATACGCAGTATTTT
CASSFGGFTDTQYF
>TRBD1|TRBJ2-2|-|TRBV5-4
TGTGCCAGCAGCTCCGGACAGGGAGTGAACACCGGGGAGCTGTTTTTT
CASSSGQGVNTGELFF
>TRBD1|TRBJ2-7|-|TRBV5-1
TGCGCCAGCAGCTCTTCAGGGGGCGAGCAGTACTTC
CASSSSGGEQYF
>-|TRBJ1-6|-|TRBV5-1
TGCGCCAGCAGCCGGGGCATCTACGGGACACTCTATAATTCACCCCTCCACTTT
CASSRGIYGTLYNSPLHF
>-|TRBJ1-5|-|TRBV6-5
TGTGCCAGCAGTTACCAGGCCAATCAGCCCCAGCATTTT
CASSYQANQPQHF
>-|TRBJ1-2|few|TRBV11-3
TGTGCCAGCAGCTTTCCAGCCATGGTAGGCTACACCTTC
CASSFPAMVGYTF
>-|TRBJ1-2|-|TRBV6-1
TGTGCCAGCAGTGAATTCGGCTACACCTTC
CASSEFGYTF
>-|TRBJ2-2|-|TRBV7-2
TGTGCCAGCAGCCCCCGCCCGGCTAGCGCCAACACCGGGGAGCTGTTTTTT
CASSPRPASANTGELFF
>TRBD2|TRBJ2-1|-|TRBV9
TGTGCCAGCAGCCCGCGGGAGAAAGGGTACAATGAGCAGTTCTTC
CASSPREKGYNEQFF
>-|TRBJ2-6|-|TRBV2
TGTGCCAGCAGTGAAGAAGGTAATGGGGCCAACGTCCTGACTTTC
CASSEEGNGANVLTF
>TRBD1|TRBJ2-5|-|TRBV10-1
TGCGCCAGCAGGACGGACAGGGATCGGGAGACCCAGTACTTC
CASRTDRDRETQYF